This T cell receptor (beta chain) was identified in a study of identifying expanded T cells in peripheral blood. During the collection period, no donor immune events like infections were recorded. The CDR3 runs 15 residues. V was trimmed by 6 bases and J by 4 bases, leaving 18 bases between them. Germline assignment: CDR1 WSHSY and CDR2 SAAADI. The protocol was immunoSEQ multiplex PCR, while the TCRdb copy is restricted to in-frame clones and leaves out a portion. The sample holds approximately 91,000 clones, more than 70% seen once. J is TRBJ1-1 and V is TRBV10-2, with D possibly matching TRBD1 (6 bases). The sequenced sample was blood. This receptor was obtained from a person aged 18 to 70 in good health. The CDR3 protein is CASRLGQGMSTEAFF. As DNA, the CDR3 is TGCGCCAGCAGATTAGGGCAGGGGATGAGCACTGAAGCTTTCTTT.